A selection of T cell receptor beta chains follows, all from one sample in a study of cytomegalovirus exposure and HLA in healthy donors. Only in-frame clones appear in the TCRdb table, and some are missing; sequencing was by immunoSEQ multiplex PCR. The sample spans approximately 110,000 clones; the ten largest clones claim about 2.7%. The sequenced sample was PBMCs. Every receptor here comes from a young man in good health and CMV-seronegative. The CDR3 runs from the conserved cysteine through the conserved F or W. D genes are given only for firm matches.

d_call,v_call,cdr3_length,j_call,cdr3_nt,cdr3_aa
NA,TRBV11-2,13,TRBJ2-1,TGTGCCAGCAGCAGAGGGTCCTACAATGAGCAGTTCTTC,CASSRGSYNEQFF
NA,TRBV12-1,19,TRBJ2-1,TGTGCCAGCAGCTTTGATGCCCATTCGGAAGCGGGATCCTACAATGAGCAGTTCTTC,CASSFDAHSEAGSYNEQFF
NA,TRBV7-9,15,TRBJ2-5,TGTGCCAGCAGTCGCCAGGAGGGATACCAAGAGACCCAGTACTTC,CASSRQEGYQETQYF
TRBD2,TRBV9,17,TRBJ2-3,TGTGCCAGCAGCGTAGACCCCACTAGCGGGTCCGTCGATACGCAGTATTTT,CASSVDPTSGSVDTQYF
NA,TRBV4-3,13,TRBJ1-5,TGCGCCAGCAGCCAGCAGAGGGATCAGCCCCAGCATTTT,CASSQQRDQPQHF
NA,TRBV5-6,15,TRBJ1-1,TGTGCCAGCAGCTTGGAGGCAGGGGTAGGCACTGAAGCTTTCTTT,CASSLEAGVGTEAFF
NA,TRBV28,14,TRBJ1-2,TGTGCCAGCAGTCCCCTGGGCAGACATTATGGCTACACCTTC,CASSPLGRHYGYTF
TRBD1,TRBV19,14,TRBJ1-3,TGTGCCAGTAAAGCGACAGGGGCGCTAGACACCATATATTTT,CASKATGALDTIYF
TRBD2,TRBV5-8,17,TRBJ2-7,TGTGCCAGCAGCTTGGCCGGGGGCGGGAGGGAATCCTACGAGCAGTACTTC,CASSLAGGGRESYEQYF
TRBD1,TRBV6-6,14,TRBJ2-7,TGTGCCAGCACCCCCTCGGGACAGACCTACGAGCAGTACTTC,CASTPSGQTYEQYF
NA,TRBV5-1,11,TRBJ1-1,TGCGCCAGTCGGGGGGAGACTGAAGCTTTCTTT,CASRGETEAFF
TRBD2,TRBV5-6,16,TRBJ2-2,TGTGCCAGCAGCTCCCCGGGACTATCGAACACCGGGGAGCTGTTTTTT,CASSSPGLSNTGELFF
NA,TRBV28,16,TRBJ2-4,TGTGCCAGCAGTTTCACCGAGAAACTAGCCAAAAACATTCAGTACTTC,CASSFTEKLAKNIQYF
NA,TRBV5-1,15,TRBJ2-7,TGCGCCAGCAGTATCGAAAGCGGTACCTCCTACGAGCAGTACTTC,CASSIESGTSYEQYF
TRBD1,TRBV5-1,15,TRBJ1-1,TGCGCCAGCAGCTTGTGGCAGGGGGCGGACACTGAAGCTTTCTTT,CASSLWQGADTEAFF
NA,TRBV29-1,13,TRBJ2-7,TGCAGCGTTGTGTACTATTACTCCTACGAGCAGTACTTC,CSVVYYYSYEQYF
NA,TRBV7-3,11,TRBJ2-7,TGTGCCAGCAGCTCCGGACAGGAGCAGTACTTC,CASSSGQEQYF
TRBD1,TRBV4-3,17,TRBJ2-1,TGCGCCAGCAGCCAAGATTATTACGGGGACAGTTACAATGAGCAGTTCTTC,CASSQDYYGDSYNEQFF
TRBD1,TRBV10-1,16,TRBJ2-2,TGCGCCAACTACTTGATTTGGGACAGGGTTGCCGGGGAGCTGTTTTTT,CANYLIWDRVAGELFF
NA,TRBV19,14,TRBJ2-1,TGTGCCAGTAAAAAGGAGGGCTCCTACAATGAGCAGTTCTTC,CASKKEGSYNEQFF
NA,TRBV6-5,14,TRBJ2-3,TGTGCCAGCAGTCGGGAGAGCAACACAGATACGCAGTATTTT,CASSRESNTDTQYF
NA,TRBV27,14,TRBJ1-3,TGTGCCAGCAGTTTAGGAGGTGCTGGAAACACCATATATTTT,CASSLGGAGNTIYF
TRBD1,TRBV4-1,12,TRBJ2-1,TGCGCCAGCAGCCCGAGGGGGCATGAGCAGTTCTTC,CASSPRGHEQFF
TRBD2,TRBV6-5,14,TRBJ2-1,TGTGCCAGCGGGACTACCCAGGGATTCCATGAGCAGTTCTTC,CASGTTQGFHEQFF
NA,TRBV9,14,TRBJ1-6,TGTGCCAGCAGCGCGACAGGCGCGAGTTCACCCCTCCACTTT,CASSATGASSPLHF
NA,TRBV28,14,TRBJ1-3,TGTGCCAGCAATCTCGGGTACTCTGGAAACACCATATATTTT,CASNLGYSGNTIYF
NA,TRBV7-2,13,TRBJ1-2,TGTGCCAGCAGCTACTCTAATTGGGGCGGCTACACCTTC,CASSYSNWGGYTF
NA,TRBV19,16,TRBJ1-5,TGTGCCAGTAGTGGGGCTTCCATGGATAGCAATCAGCCCCAGCATTTT,CASSGASMDSNQPQHF
TRBD2,TRBV7-3,15,TRBJ2-2,TGTGCCAGCAGTCCGCTAGCGGGAGGTACCGGGGAGCTGTTTTTT,CASSPLAGGTGELFF